Below are 23 T cell receptor beta chains sequenced from a single sample in a study of shared clonotypes between healthy human individuals. Positively selected for CCR7, the CD45RO-negative cells used as naive CD8 cells excluded terminally differentiated effector memory CD45RA+ cells. TCRdb's copy holds only in-frame clones and misses some; the assay was immunoSEQ multiplex PCR. Here the sample spans 1.5 million to 2.5 million clones, about 95% being singletons. Sequenced input: naive CD8+ T cells sorted from blood. The receptors shown here come from a man aged 18 to 29 in good health.

The chain uses TRBV7-8 and TRBJ1-3; tentative D call: TRBD1 (6 bases). The V gene's germline CDR1 is SGHVS and CDR2 FQNEAQ. The ends were cut back, 1 base at V and 1 base at J, with 11 bases in the middle. This CDR3 comprises 16 residues. CDR3 sequence reads: CASSLGGRGSGNTIYF. DNA for the CDR3: TGTGCCAGCAGCTTAGGGGGGCGAGGGTCTGGAAACACCATATATTTT.

In its sample, this clone was seen a few times. One base away lies a much larger clone, so this may be a sequencing read error. Other DNA sequences in the same sample also yield this CDR3. This chain joins TRBV7-9 and TRBJ2-7; no definite D call. Trimming took 3 bases from V and 2 from J, leaving 2 bases between them. From germline, CDR1 is SEHNR and CDR2 FQNEAQ (reference sequence). CDR3 size: 11 residues. Written as DNA, the CDR3 is TGTGCCAGCAGCTTCGCCTACGAGCAGTACTTC. Residues: CASSFAYEQYF.

This clone came up once. V is TRBV4-3 and J is TRBJ2-1; D is possibly TRBD2 (6 bases). The CDR3 loop spans 16 amino acids. The V gene's germline CDR1 is LGHNA and CDR2 YSLEER. Trimming cost V 0 bases and J 1 base, with 10 bases left between them. CDR3 sequence (DNA): TGCGCCAGCAGCCAAGATGTGCGGGGTTCCTACAATGAGCAGTTCTTC. Its translation is CASSQDVRGSYNEQFF.

This chain joins TRBV15 and TRBJ2-5; 8 nucleotides align to TRBD1. The CDR3 has 15 amino acids. The V gene end was trimmed by 3 bases and the J gene end by 4 bases; junction bases not matched to a gene: 7. From germline, CDR1 is LNHNV and CDR2 YYDKDF (reference sequence). The CDR3 protein is CATSSLGQVGETQYF. The CDR3 DNA sequence: TGTGCCACCAGCAGCCTGGGACAGGTAGGAGAGACCCAGTACTTC.

This rearrangement joins TRBV4-1 to TRBJ2-7; D not certain. Germline V gene sequence: CDR1 MGHRA, CDR2 YSYEKL. The CDR3 extends over 14 amino acids. Trimming removed 0 bases from V and 2 bases from J, with 8 bases in between. The chain's CDR3 is CASSQDPQTYEQYF. CDR3 nucleotide sequence: TGCGCCAGCAGCCAAGATCCCCAGACCTACGAGCAGTACTTC.

This sequence joins TRBV21-1 and TRBJ2-6; the table names TRBD1, a call not compared with the DNA. TRBV21-1 is termed a pseudogene. The CDR3 contains 21 residues. CDR3: CASSKLGSLGPGDSGANVLTF. The CDR3 DNA sequence: TGTGCCAGCAGCAAATTAGGTTCATTGGGGCCAGGAGACTCTGGGGCCAACGTCCTGACTTTC.

This sequence joins TRBV16 and TRBJ2-7; the D is unclear. CDR3 length equals 12 residues. V was shortened by 0 bases and J by 2 bases, with 2 bases between the two germline ends. Germline V CDR1 and CDR2: KGHSY, FQNENV. The CDR3 region is CASSQSPYEQYF. The CDR3 region has the DNA TGTGCCAGCAGCCAATCGCCCTACGAGCAGTACTTC.

As concerns this clone: The same CDR3 arises from other DNA sequences in this sample as well. Here the CDR3 DNA reads TGCGCCAGCAGTGAGTCGGGCACTGAAGCTTTCTTT. This translates into CASSESGTEAFF. The genes are TRBV10-2 and TRBJ1-1; D call uncertain. The CDR3 has 12 amino acids. Germline V lookup: CDR1 WSHSY, CDR2 SAAADI. The V end was cut by 0 bases, the J end by 4 bases, with 3 bases between.

The chain has TRBV11-2 and TRBJ2-7; D is unresolved. Germline CDR1 is SGHAT and CDR2 is FQNNGV. The CDR3 loop spans 12 amino acids. Trimming stripped 5 bases from V and 4 bases from J, with 9 bases between. The CDR3 bases are TGTGCCAGCAGCCTCCGGCGGTACGAGCAGTACTTC. Translated, it gives CASSLRRYEQYF. Filled out from reference TRBV11-2 and TRBJ2-7, the complete variable domain reads EAGVAQSPRYKIIEKRQSVAFWCNPISGHATLYWYQQILGQGPKLLIQFQNNGVVDDSQLPKDRFSAERLKGVDSTLKIQPAKLEDSAVYLCASSLRRYEQYFGPGTRLTVT.

This clone was found a few times. V usage is TRBV10-2 and J usage is TRBJ2-5; 9 nucleotides match TRBD2. This CDR3 is built from 14 residues. Germline CDR1 is WSHSY and CDR2 is SAAADI. With 6 bases clipped from V and 5 bases from J, the junction kept 7 bases outside the gene matches. The chain's CDR3 is CASRGTSSVETQYF. The DNA of the CDR3 is TGCGCCAGCAGGGGGACTAGCTCAGTGGAGACCCAGTACTTC.

The sample holds a few counts of this clone. The V call is TRBV7-9, the J call TRBJ1-1, with D unclear. Germline V gene lookup returns CDR1 SEHNR and CDR2 FQNEAQ (reference sequence). This CDR3 has 13 residues. Trimming removed 7 bases at V and 1 base at J, with 10 bases between. CDR3 bases: TGTGCCAGCACCCCCACGGAGAACACTGAAGCTTTCTTT. Translating it yields CASTPTENTEAFF.

The rearrangement joins TRBV19 to TRBJ2-3, with 12 bases that match TRBD2. Trimming removed 6 bases from V and 0 bases from J; junction bases left unmatched: 4. CDR1 and CDR2 from the germline V gene are LNHDA and SQIVND (reference sequence). This CDR3 region has 16 residues. This CDR3 reads CASSETSGRSTDTQYF. CDR3 DNA sequence: TGTGCCAGTAGCGAGACTAGCGGGAGAAGCACAGATACGCAGTATTTT.

The chain employs TRBV7-8 and TRBJ2-1; 11 nucleotides line up with TRBD2. The J segment lost 0 bases and the V segment lost 1 base, leaving 5 bases of the junction unmatched. The CDR3 has 18 residues. Germline loops: CDR1 SGHVS, CDR2 FQNEAQ. The CDR3 here is CASSLGLAGSISYNEQFF. The DNA of the CDR3 is TGTGCCAGCAGCTTAGGACTAGCGGGGAGCATCTCCTACAATGAGCAGTTCTTC.

This clone was detected once. The chain is built from TRBV7-9 and TRBJ2-7; no clear D gene. Per the germline V gene, CDR1 is SEHNR and CDR2 is FQNEAQ (reference sequence). The CDR3 consists of 14 residues. V lost 5 bases, J lost 2 bases, and 13 bases lay in between. The CDR3 reads CASSPSEATYEQYF. The CDR3 coding sequence is TGTGCCAGCAGCCCAAGCGAGGCTACCTACGAGCAGTACTTC.

The rearrangement joins TRBV9 to TRBJ1-3; D not resolved. The CDR3 loop spans 16 amino acids. In germline, CDR1 is SGDLS, CDR2 YYNGEE. The V end was cut by 3 bases, the J end by 0 bases, with 13 bases between. The CDR3 nucleotides are TGTGCCAGCAGCGGGAAGGGTGGGGTCTCTGGAAACACCATATATTTT. This translates into CASSGKGGVSGNTIYF.

The chain combines TRBV2 with TRBJ2-7, with TRBD1 identical over 7 bases. Trimming took 9 bases from V and 3 from J; bases not matched to a gene: 17. CDR1 and CDR2 from the germline V gene are SNHLY and FYNNEI. The CDR3 is 16 residues long. CDR3 residues: CASIYRTDQGVYEQYF. CDR3 nucleotides: TGTGCCAGTATATATAGGACGGACCAGGGGGTCTACGAGCAGTACTTC. Looking up the rest from reference TRBV2 and TRBJ2-7 gives the full variable domain: EPEVTQTPSHQVTQMGQEVILRCVPISNHLYFYWYRQILGQKVEFLVSFYNNEISEKSEIFDDQFSVERPDGSNFTLKIRSTKLEDSAMYFCASIYRTDQGVYEQYFGPGTRLTVT.

A word on this clone: Other DNA variants within this sample encode the same CDR3. This chain joins TRBV7-9 and TRBJ2-5; TRBD2 is a possible D gene (5 bases). CDR3 length: 13 amino acids. The V end lost 3 bases, the J end lost 2 bases, and 7 bases lay between the germline ends. Germline CDR1 SEHNR, CDR2 FQNEAQ (reference sequence). CDR3 in amino acids: CASSLRVQETQYF. CDR3 nucleotides: TGTGCCAGCAGCTTGCGGGTTCAAGAGACCCAGTACTTC.

With respect to this clone: Other DNA sequences within the sample encode an identical CDR3. The V and J genes are TRBV9 and TRBJ2-5, with TRBD2 matching 8 bases. The V and J ends lost 0 bases and 3 bases, in that order; junction bases with no gene match: 1. The CDR3 runs 14 residues. Germline loops: CDR1 SGDLS, CDR2 YYNGEE. The CDR3 DNA sequence: TGTGCCAGCAGCGTAGGGGGACTAGAAGAGACCCAGTACTTC. Encoded protein: CASSVGGLEETQYF.

The V call is TRBV2, the J call TRBJ2-5, with TRBD2 matching 8 bases. Looked up from germline, CDR1 is SNHLY and CDR2 is FYNNEI. This CDR3 comprises 12 residues. The V gene end was trimmed by 6 bases and the J gene end by 5 bases; junction bases not matched to a gene: 2. CDR3 loop: CASRPGGETQYF. CDR3 DNA sequence: TGTGCCAGCAGGCCGGGGGGGGAGACCCAGTACTTC.

This chain links TRBV6-1 with TRBJ2-7; 7 bases agree with TRBD2. CDR3 length equals 14 residues. Trimming at V came to 7 bases and at J to 0 bases, leaving 6 bases not matched to a gene. CDR1 is MNHNS and CDR2 is SASEGT in the germline V gene. The CDR3 protein is CASTGRGSSYEQYF. The CDR3 DNA is TGTGCCAGCACCGGGCGGGGGAGCTCCTACGAGCAGTACTTC.

V gene TRBV5-4 combines with J gene TRBJ2-3; TRBD1 matches 11 bases. The CDR3 is 12 residues long. After removal of 6 bases from V and 13 bases from J, the junction contained 7 bases not matched to a gene. Germline-derived CDR1 and CDR2 are SGHNT and YYREEE (reference sequence). The CDR3 reads CASTWTGGEKYF. In nucleotides, the CDR3 is TGTGCCAGCACCTGGACAGGGGGCGAGAAGTATTTT.

The sample holds one count of this clone. As DNA, the CDR3 is TGTGCCAGCAGAGAATACACTTCTCCCTACGAGCAGTACTTC. Protein sequence: CASREYTSPYEQYF. This chain connects TRBV2 to TRBJ2-7; no firm D call. Germline CDR1 and CDR2: SNHLY and FYNNEI. The CDR3 is 14 amino acids. Trimming stripped 6 bases from V and 2 bases from J, with 14 bases between. The full variable domain, with the rest looked up from reference TRBV2 and TRBJ2-7, is EPEVTQTPSHQVTQMGQEVILRCVPISNHLYFYWYRQILGQKVEFLVSFYNNEISEKSEIFDDQFSVERPDGSNFTLKIRSTKLEDSAMYFCASREYTSPYEQYFGPGTRLTVT.

This clone appeared a few times. The chain combines TRBV28 with TRBJ1-5; no definite D call. This CDR3 has 11 residues. V was shortened by 3 bases and J by 9 bases, with 6 bases between the two germline ends. Germline-derived CDR1 and CDR2 are MDHEN and SYDVKM. CDR3 in DNA: TGTGCCAGCAGTTTGGGTATGCCCCAGCATTTT. This encodes CASSLGMPQHF.